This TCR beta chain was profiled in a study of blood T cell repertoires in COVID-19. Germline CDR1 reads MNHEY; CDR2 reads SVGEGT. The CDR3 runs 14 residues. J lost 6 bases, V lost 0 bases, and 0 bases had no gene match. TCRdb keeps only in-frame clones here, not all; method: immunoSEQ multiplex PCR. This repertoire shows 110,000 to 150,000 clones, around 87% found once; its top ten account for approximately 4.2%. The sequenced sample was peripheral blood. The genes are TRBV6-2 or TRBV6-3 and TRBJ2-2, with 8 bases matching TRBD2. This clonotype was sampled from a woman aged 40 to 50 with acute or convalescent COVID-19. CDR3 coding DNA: TGTGCCAGCAGTTACTCGACTAGCGCCGGGGAGCTGTTTTTT. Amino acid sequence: CASSYSTSAGELFF.